This entry lists 2 T cell receptor beta chains sequenced from one sample in a study of circulating and synovial CD4+ cells in juvenile arthritis. Here immunoSEQ multiplex PCR was the method, and the copy in TCRdb shows in-frame clones only, minus some. The sample lists about 33,000 clones, about 96% occurring once. What was sequenced was CD4+ T cells from blood. Receptors originate from a human donor with juvenile idiopathic arthritis.

The chain recombines TRBV2 with TRBJ1-1; the match to TRBD1 covers 7 bases. V shed 4 bases and J 11 bases; nucleotides not matched to a gene: 16. Per the germline V gene, CDR1 is SNHLY and CDR2 is FYNNEI. The CDR3 is made up of 15 amino acids. The CDR3 DNA follows: TGTGCCAGCAGTGGAAACAGGGGAGTAGGGACAGCGGCTTTCTTT. This gives the protein CASSGNRGVGTAAFF.

The V and J genes are TRBV19 and TRBJ1-3; a weak D match, TRBD1 (5 bases). Trimming left V 9 bases short and J 0 bases short, with 12 bases between. In germline, CDR1 is LNHDA, CDR2 SQIVND (reference sequence). The CDR3 length is 14 residues. In DNA, the CDR3 is TGTGCCAGCACGTCAGGGCCCTCTGGAAACACCATATATTTT. Its translation is CASTSGPSGNTIYF.